These 20 T cell receptor beta chains originate from one sample sequenced in a study of cytomegalovirus exposure and HLA in healthy donors. The PCR ran on 60 Vbeta and 13 Jbeta primers. Libraries were prepared by immunoSEQ multiplex PCR; TCRdb keeps only in-frame clonotypes and omits some of them. Found here are 140,000 to 150,000 clones, approximately 80% of them singletons; the top ten hold 1.5% to 2%. Material for sequencing was PBMCs. The receptors come from a woman between 35 and 50 years old in good health and CMV-seronegative.

In this sample, this clone turned up a few times. J is TRBJ2-2 and V is TRBV6-5, with TRBD1 identical over 8 bases. This CDR3 has 14 residues. Germline lookup yields CDR1 MNHEY and CDR2 SVGAGI. J was trimmed by 4 bases and V by 2 bases; bases with no gene match: 0. CDR3 sequence (DNA): TGTGCCAGCAGTTACGGGACAGGCACCGGGGAGCTGTTTTTT. Encoded protein: CASSYGTGTGELFF.

V is TRBV18 and J is TRBJ1-2; D gene uncertain. The V end lost 4 bases, the J end lost 1 base, and 7 bases lay between the germline ends. Germline V gene data show CDR1 as KGHSH and CDR2 as LQKENI. The CDR3 contains 13 residues. This chain's CDR3 is CASSQGSNYGYTF. CDR3 in DNA: TGTGCCAGCTCACAAGGGAGTAACTATGGCTACACCTTC.

The chain employs TRBV18 and TRBJ1-1, with a possible D match to TRBD1 (6 bases). Germline values: CDR1 KGHSH, CDR2 LQKENI. Trimming removed 8 bases at V and 0 bases at J, with 10 bases between. The CDR3 runs 13 residues. CDR3 sequence reads: CASRQELNTEAFF. CDR3 nucleotide sequence: TGTGCCAGCCGACAGGAATTGAACACTGAAGCTTTCTTT.

This clone was observed once. V usage is TRBV9 and J usage is TRBJ2-7; possible D gene TRBD2, 5 bases. Looked up from germline, CDR1 is SGDLS and CDR2 is YYNGEE. With 0 bases removed from V and 4 bases from J, the gap between germline ends came to 14 bases. There are 15 residues in the CDR3. CDR3 DNA sequence: TGTGCCAGCAGCGTAGCGAGCGGAAGGGATTACGAGCAGTACTTC. The encoded protein is CASSVASGRDYEQYF.

This chain connects TRBV5-4 to TRBJ1-1, with a possible D match to TRBD1 (5 bases). V was cut by 0 bases and J by 1 base, with 10 bases left in between. Germline assignment: CDR1 SGHNT and CDR2 YYREEE (reference sequence). CDR3 length: 15 residues. The CDR3 nucleotides are TGTGCCAGCAGCTTGGCTGGACACTCGAACACTGAAGCTTTCTTT. Translated: CASSLAGHSNTEAFF.

The chain combines TRBV11-3 with TRBJ2-2; D call uncertain. This CDR3 is 12 amino acids long. V gave up 5 bases and J gave up 4 bases, with 5 bases separating them. The germline CDR1 and CDR2 sequences are SGHNT and YENEEA. The CDR3 loop is CASSPSTGELFF. CDR3 nucleotides: TGTGCCAGCAGCCCGTCCACCGGGGAGCTGTTTTTT.

The gene calls are TRBV10-3 and TRBJ1-1, with 8 bases fitting TRBD1. CDR1 is ENHRY and CDR2 is SYGVKD in the germline V gene. J gave up 5 bases and V 4 bases, and 9 bases lay outside the gene matches. The CDR3 runs 15 residues. In nucleotides, the CDR3 is TGTGCCATCAGTGCGGGGGGCAGGGGGCGAACTGAAGCTTTCTTT. As protein: CAISAGGRGRTEAFF.

The rearrangement joins TRBV29-1 to TRBJ2-1; the D gene is possibly TRBD2 (6 bases). The germline CDR1 and CDR2 sequences are SQVTM and ANQGSEA. Trimming took off 8 bases at V and 3 bases at J, with 26 bases between the two ends. The CDR3 covers 17 residues. Written as DNA, the CDR3 is TGCAGCTCTGGAGGGAGGTGGGGCAGGGACCTCTACAATGAGCAGTTCTTC. Translation: CSSGGRWGRDLYNEQFF.

This chain joins TRBV28 and TRBJ2-3; TRBD2 matches 10 bases. The CDR3 covers 13 residues. Per germline, CDR1 MDHEN and CDR2 SYDVKM. Losses at the gene ends were 7 bases for V and 7 bases for J; bases not matched to a gene: 5. This chain's CDR3 is CASNSGGAYTQYF. For the CDR3, the DNA is TGTGCCAGCAACAGCGGGGGGGCCTATACGCAGTATTTT.

This sequence joins TRBV7-6 and TRBJ1-2, with TRBD1 matching over 10 bases. The junction had 6 bases not matched to a gene; V was cut back by 1 base and J by 4 bases. The CDR3 covers 16 residues. Germline CDR1 SGHVS, CDR2 FNYEAQ. CDR3 region: CASSLGGQGDSYGYTF. The CDR3 region has the DNA TGTGCCAGCAGCTTAGGAGGACAGGGGGACTCCTATGGCTACACCTTC.

The chain joins TRBV6-4 to TRBJ2-1; 7 bases line up with TRBD1. The germline V gene has CDR1 MRHNA and CDR2 SNTAGT. There are 13 residues in the CDR3. V shed 11 bases, J shed 3 bases, and the junction held 7 bases outside the gene matches. CDR3 protein: CAGLRQGYNEQFF. DNA of the CDR3: TGTGCCGGGCTTCGACAGGGCTACAATGAGCAGTTCTTC.

This rearrangement joins TRBV19 to TRBJ1-5, with 11 bases fitting TRBD1. Germline assignment: CDR1 LNHDA and CDR2 SQIVND (reference sequence). CDR3 size: 15 residues. With V trimmed by 6 bases and J by 4 bases, 5 bases remained unmatched. The CDR3 protein is CASSQGQGGNQPQHF. The CDR3 bases are TGTGCCAGTAGCCAGGGACAGGGGGGGAATCAGCCCCAGCATTTT.

The chain recombines TRBV7-9 with TRBJ2-2; no clear D gene. The V end was cut by 1 base, the J end by 1 base, with 4 bases between. CDR3 length equals 14 residues. Germline V lookup: CDR1 SEHNR, CDR2 FQNEAQ (reference sequence). The CDR3 sequence: CASSLDKNTGELFF. The CDR3, as DNA: TGTGCCAGCAGCTTAGACAAGAACACCGGGGAGCTGTTTTTT.

This chain uses TRBV7-2 with TRBJ1-2; D is unresolved. The CDR3 sequence is 13 residues long. V was clipped by 1 base and J by 11 bases, with 14 bases between them. Germline V gives CDR1 SGHTA, CDR2 FQGNSA. This CDR3 reads CASSLVLRRGYTF. The DNA for the CDR3 is TGTGCCAGCAGCTTAGTATTGAGACGGGGTTACACCTTC.

The chain carries TRBV7-8 and TRBJ2-7; 8 bases fit TRBD1. J lost 0 bases, V lost 6 bases, and 16 bases had no gene match. Germline CDR1 is SGHVS and CDR2 is FQNEAQ. The CDR3 has 18 residues. CDR3 nucleotide sequence: TGTGCCAGCAGTCGCCCCCCCCCAGGGGGCCGACTCTCCTACGAGCAGTACTTC. Encoded protein: CASSRPPPGGRLSYEQYF.

The V gene is TRBV27, the J gene TRBJ2-7; 7 positions match TRBD2. The germline V gene has CDR1 MNHEY and CDR2 SMNVEV (reference sequence). The CDR3 consists of 19 residues. The ends lost 5 bases at V and 0 bases at J; junction bases unmatched: 19. The CDR3 bases are TGTGCCAGCAGTCTCCGGACCCCAACACGGGACTATTACTCCTACGAGCAGTACTTC. This sequence encodes CASSLRTPTRDYYSYEQYF.

This clone was seen only a few times. The chain links TRBV4-1 to TRBJ2-1; 8 bases are a match to TRBD2. CDR1 MGHRA and CDR2 YSYEKL come from the germline V gene. The CDR3 is 17 amino acids. After removal of 5 bases from V and 5 bases from J, the junction contained 14 bases not matched to a gene. The DNA for the CDR3 is TGCGCCAGCAGCACCTACGTGATAGCGGGACCAAACAATGAGCAGTTCTTC. This translates into CASSTYVIAGPNNEQFF.

DNA for the CDR3: TGTGCCAGCAGCCTCCTTCGGGATGGTGGCTACACCTTC. Translated: CASSLLRDGGYTF. The chain couples TRBV2 to TRBJ1-2; D is unresolved. The germline V gene has CDR1 SNHLY and CDR2 FYNNEI. The CDR3 has 13 residues. The germline V and J ends were trimmed by 6 bases and 7 bases, with 15 bases remaining between them.

The V call is TRBV27, the J call TRBJ1-1; 7 bases agree with TRBD1. V was pared by 8 bases and J by 4 bases, with 13 bases of the junction left unmatched. The germline gives CDR1 MNHEY, CDR2 SMNVEV (reference sequence). The CDR3 length is 15 residues. The CDR3 bases are TGTGCCAGCTCCCGAGATAGGGGGCGCGGCACTGAAGCTTTCTTT. Translating it yields CASSRDRGRGTEAFF.

The chain has TRBV6-5 and TRBJ1-1, with a tentative D call TRBD1 (5 bases). CDR1 and CDR2 (germline): MNHEY, SVGAGI. The CDR3 contains 15 residues. V lost 2 bases to trimming and J lost 0 bases, with 10 bases between them. This chain's CDR3 is CASSYVDSMNTEAFF. Here the CDR3 DNA reads TGTGCCAGCAGTTACGTTGACAGTATGAACACTGAAGCTTTCTTT.